A single sample gave rise to the 21 T cell receptor beta chains below, sequenced in a study of blood T cell repertoires in COVID-19. The repertoire was sequenced with immunoSEQ multiplex PCR; TCRdb's copy has only in-frame clones and lacks some. The sample holds under 50,000 clones, about 88% seen once. Material for sequencing was peripheral blood. The receptors come from a man aged 45-65 years with active COVID-19.

This chain joins TRBV7-9 and TRBJ2-7, with D possibly TRBD2 on 5 matching bases. Germline CDR1 and CDR2: SEHNR and FQNEAQ (reference sequence). V shed 2 bases and J shed 6 bases, with 11 bases lying between them. This CDR3 is 13 amino acids long. The chain's CDR3 is CASSLPGKGEQYF. The CDR3 nucleotides read TGTGCCAGCAGCTTACCCGGGAAGGGCGAGCAGTACTTC.

This clone was seen only a few times. The chain recombines TRBV11-2 with TRBJ2-2; tentatively, D is TRBD1 (6 bases). Germline loops: CDR1 SGHAT, CDR2 FQNNGV. CDR3 length: 17 residues. The V gene lost 4 bases and the J gene lost 7 bases, with 22 bases spanning the gap. The CDR3 DNA reads TGTGCCAGCAGCTCCCTTCGGGACACCCAAGGCCACGGGGAGCTGTTTTTT. It encodes CASSSLRDTQGHGELFF.

The chain is built from TRBV27 and TRBJ1-5, with 10 bases that match TRBD1. Germline V lookup: CDR1 MNHEY, CDR2 SMNVEV (reference sequence). The length of the CDR3 is 16 residues. With 6 bases clipped from V and 0 bases from J, the junction kept 5 bases outside the gene matches. This chain's CDR3 is CASRRGTGDSNQPQHF. CDR3 nucleotide sequence: TGTGCCAGCAGAAGAGGGACAGGGGATAGCAATCAGCCCCAGCATTTT.

This clone was found once. The V and J genes are TRBV6-5 and TRBJ1-2; D might be TRBD1 (6 bases). CDR1 and CDR2 (germline): MNHEY, SVGAGI. The CDR3 consists of 15 residues. The V end lost 2 bases, the J end lost 4 bases, and 14 bases lay between the germline ends. DNA for the CDR3: TGTGCCAGCAGTTACAGGGGAGGGGGTGGCTATGGCTACACCTTC. As protein: CASSYRGGGGYGYTF.

The table lists this clone with a count of one. The rearrangement uses TRBV18 and TRBJ1-3, with TRBD1 as a possible D gene (6 bases). CDR1 and CDR2 (germline): KGHSH, LQKENI. The V gene lost 3 bases and the J gene lost 3 bases, with 9 bases spanning the gap. The CDR3 runs 14 residues. CDR3 in amino acids: CASSPQGNGNTIYF. DNA for the CDR3: TGTGCCAGCTCACCGCAGGGGAATGGAAACACCATATATTTT.

This rearrangement joins TRBV7-3 to TRBJ2-3; TRBD2 matches 8 bases. The germline V gene has CDR1 SGHTA and CDR2 FQGTGA. This CDR3 is built from 15 residues. Trimming removed 1 base from V and 1 base from J; junction bases left unmatched: 1. The CDR3 coding sequence is TGTGCCAGCAGCTTAATCGGGAGGGGCACAGATACGCAGTATTTT. Protein: CASSLIGRGTDTQYF.

This clone was seen only once. This sequence joins TRBV28 and TRBJ2-5; tentative D call: TRBD1 (5 bases). The germline gives CDR1 MDHEN, CDR2 SYDVKM. The CDR3 is 15 amino acids. Between the trimmed V and J ends, which lost 2 bases and 4 bases, there was a span of 14 bases. The CDR3 bases are TGTGCCAGCAGTTTAGGCCAGGGCGCCATAGAGACCCAGTACTTC. Translating gives CASSLGQGAIETQYF.

The chain combines TRBV12-3 or TRBV12-4 with TRBJ1-4; maybe TRBD1 (5 bases). This CDR3 is 13 amino acids long. V lost 2 bases, J lost 11 bases, and 12 bases lay in between. CDR3 in amino acids: CASSLSGEGKLFF. CDR3 in DNA: TGTGCCAGCAGTTTATCGGGGGAGGGGAAACTGTTTTTT.

The gene calls are TRBV28 and TRBJ1-2; 9 positions match TRBD1. CDR3 length: 14 amino acids. CDR1 MDHEN and CDR2 SYDVKM come from the germline V gene. V gave up 10 bases and J gave up 4 bases; unmatched junction bases: 10. The CDR3 spells CATHTGGGIYGYTF. DNA for the CDR3: TGTGCCACCCACACAGGGGGCGGTATCTATGGCTACACCTTC.

The chain joins TRBV5-1 to TRBJ2-7; weak D call: TRBD2 (6 bases). Trimming took off 4 bases at V and 0 bases at J, with 17 bases between the two ends. The CDR3 has 16 residues. Germline lookup yields CDR1 SGHRS and CDR2 YFSETQ. The DNA for the CDR3 is TGCGCCAGCAGCAGTGGAGGGACCGATATCTCCTACGAGCAGTACTTC. As protein: CASSSGGTDISYEQYF.

This clone appeared once. The CDR3 DNA is TGTGCCAGTAGTATACTGGAGGGGAGCTATGGCTACACCTTC. Its protein is CASSILEGSYGYTF. The gene calls are TRBV19 and TRBJ1-2, with a tentative D call TRBD1 (5 bases). Germline V gene data show CDR1 as LNHDA and CDR2 as SQIVND (reference sequence). CDR3 length: 14 residues. V was pared by 2 bases and J by 4 bases, with 11 bases between.

The chain uses TRBV28 and TRBJ2-3, with D maybe TRBD2 (5 bases). Between the trimmed V and J ends, which lost 8 bases and 1 base, there was a span of 10 bases. This CDR3 has 13 amino acids. Per the germline V gene, CDR1 is MDHEN and CDR2 is SYDVKM. Here the CDR3 reads CASCPGGTDTQYF. The CDR3 nucleotides read TGTGCCAGCTGCCCCGGGGGCACAGATACGCAGTATTTT.

V gene TRBV30 combines with J gene TRBJ1-1, with no clear D. The CDR3 contains 16 residues. The V end lost 3 bases, the J end lost 0 bases, and 17 bases lay between the germline ends. The germline gives CDR1 GTSNPN, CDR2 SVGIG (reference sequence). CDR3 coding DNA: TGTGCCTGGAGCCGGCAGGCGACAATCATGAACACTGAAGCTTTCTTT. Its translation is CAWSRQATIMNTEAFF. The variable domain in full, with the rest retrieved from reference TRBV30 and TRBJ1-1, is SQTIHQWPATLVQPVGSPLSLECTVEGTSNPNLYWYRQAAGRGLQLLFYSVGIGQISSEVPQNLSASRPQDRQFILSSKKLLLSDSGFYLCAWSRQATIMNTEAFFGQGTRLTVV.

The J gene is TRBJ1-4, the V gene TRBV4-2, with D perhaps matching TRBD1 (6 bases). Germline CDR1 is LGHNA and CDR2 is YNFKEQ. V was shortened by 3 bases and J by 8 bases, with 16 bases between the two germline ends. This CDR3 contains 15 residues. The CDR3, as DNA: TGTGCCAGCAGCCAGGTACAGGGTGGGAAAGAAAAACTGTTTTTT. This gives the protein CASSQVQGGKEKLFF.

This clone was picked up one time. The V call is TRBV30, the J call TRBJ1-1; D gene uncertain. The CDR3 has 12 residues. V lost 2 bases and J lost 0, with 4 bases in between. The germline gives CDR1 GTSNPN, CDR2 SVGIG (reference sequence). The CDR3 coding sequence is TGTGCCTGGAGTCGGGTGAACACTGAAGCTTTCTTT. Its translation: CAWSRVNTEAFF.

The chain combines TRBV5-1 with TRBJ2-5; 8 positions agree with TRBD1. Germline CDR1 reads SGHRS; CDR2 reads YFSETQ. The CDR3 runs to 14 residues. V lost 4 bases, J lost 4 bases, and 6 bases stayed unmatched. The CDR3 loop is CASSPGDRGETQYF. DNA of the CDR3: TGCGCCAGCAGCCCCGGTGACAGGGGAGAGACCCAGTACTTC.

The sample holds one count of this clone. The chain recombines TRBV3-1 (or the pseudogene TRBV3-2) with TRBJ2-1, with TRBD2 matching over 10 bases. Germline CDR1 is LGHDT and CDR2 is YNNKEL (reference sequence). This CDR3 is built from 13 residues. Losses at the gene ends were 8 bases for V and 7 bases for J; bases not matched to a gene: 5. The DNA of the CDR3 is TGTGCCAGCGGGGGACTAGCGTGGAATGAGCAGTTCTTC. Amino acids: CASGGLAWNEQFF.

The V gene is TRBV6-5, the J gene TRBJ2-5, with 8 bases identical to TRBD2. V trimming: 5 bases; J trimming: 3 bases; junction bases outside the gene matches: 5. Per the germline V gene, CDR1 is MNHEY and CDR2 is SVGAGI. CDR3 length equals 14 residues. The CDR3: CASSMGGLEETQYF. In nucleotides, the CDR3 is TGTGCCAGCAGTATGGGGGGACTAGAAGAGACCCAGTACTTC.

V gene TRBV2 combines with J gene TRBJ1-2; 9 bases agree with TRBD1. The CDR3 is made up of 14 amino acids. Germline values: CDR1 SNHLY, CDR2 FYNNEI. Trimming at V came to 5 bases and at J to 6 bases, leaving 7 bases not matched to a gene. CDR3 in amino acids: CASSRRTGEDGYTF. The DNA for the CDR3 is TGTGCCAGCAGTAGAAGGACAGGGGAAGATGGCTACACCTTC.

This clone was seen only a few times. V and J are TRBV4-3 and TRBJ1-2; 8 positions match TRBD1. Per the germline V gene, CDR1 is LGHNA and CDR2 is YSLEER. The trim removed 1 base at V and 4 bases at J, leaving 8 bases unmatched. The CDR3 is made up of 16 amino acids. CDR3 loop: CASSQVDRGLPYGYTF. The CDR3 DNA sequence: TGCGCCAGCAGCCAAGTTGACAGGGGTTTACCCTATGGCTACACCTTC.

The chain carries TRBV9 and TRBJ2-6, with 7 nucleotides matching TRBD1. Germline CDR1 is SGDLS and CDR2 is YYNGEE. The V segment lost 9 bases and the J segment 2 bases; nucleotides outside the gene matches: 8. This CDR3 is built from 15 residues. CDR3 nucleotide sequence: TGTGCCAACCGACCTCAGGGGGCTGGGGCCAACGTCCTGACTTTC. Its translation is CANRPQGAGANVLTF.